The next 28 T cell receptor beta chains were all read from a single sample in a study of blood T cell repertoires in COVID-19. The protocol was immunoSEQ multiplex PCR, while the TCRdb copy is restricted to in-frame clones and leaves out a portion. The table has hundreds of thousands of clones, about four fifths seen once. Sample: PBMCs or T cells enriched from blood (not recorded which). The receptors stem from a woman in her 40s who had been exposed to COVID-19.

The CDR3 nucleotides read TGCAGTGCTAGAGCTCAAGAGACCCAGTACTTC. Its translation is CSARAQETQYF. The chain couples TRBV20-1 to TRBJ2-5, with unresolved D. The V gene lost 1 base and the J gene lost 2 bases, with 2 bases spanning the gap. The germline V gene has CDR1 DFQATT and CDR2 SNEGSKA (reference sequence). The CDR3 totals 11 residues.

The genes are TRBV6-5 and TRBJ1-4; D is unresolved. The germline V gene encodes CDR1 MNHEY and CDR2 SVGAGI. The CDR3 sequence is 14 residues long. The V gene lost 8 bases and the J gene lost 8 bases, with 18 bases spanning the gap. The CDR3 sequence: CASVAGWAGEKLFF. CDR3 sequence (DNA): TGTGCCAGCGTGGCGGGATGGGCTGGGGAAAAACTGTTTTTT.

The chain uses TRBV18 and TRBJ1-1, with 11 positions matching TRBD1. Germline V CDR1 and CDR2: KGHSH, LQKENI. V was clipped by 6 bases and J by 3 bases; unmatched bases: 6. The CDR3 covers 15 residues. The CDR3 DNA is TGTGCCAGCTCCTACGGACAGGGGGCGGACACTGAAGCTTTCTTT. Protein sequence: CASSYGQGADTEAFF.

In this sample, this clone turned up once. The genes are TRBV2 and TRBJ1-4; the D is unclear. The CDR3 sequence is 15 residues long. Trimming pared 3 bases from V and 8 bases from J, leaving 16 bases between. Germline-derived CDR1 and CDR2 are SNHLY and FYNNEI. The CDR3 sequence: CASSENEGSEEKLFF. DNA for the CDR3: TGTGCCAGCAGTGAGAACGAAGGGAGTGAAGAAAAACTGTTTTTT. The whole variable domain, filled in from reference TRBV2 and TRBJ1-4, reads EPEVTQTPSHQVTQMGQEVILRCVPISNHLYFYWYRQILGQKVEFLVSFYNNEISEKSEIFDDQFSVERPDGSNFTLKIRSTKLEDSAMYFCASSENEGSEEKLFFGSGTQLSVL.

This chain connects TRBV4-1 to TRBJ2-2; 9 positions match TRBD2. The CDR3 totals 20 residues. V lost 1 base to trimming and J lost 4 bases; unmatched junction nucleotides: 16. The germline gives CDR1 MGHRA, CDR2 YSYEKL. The CDR3 protein is CASSQVVSRGGRRSTGELFF. For the CDR3, the DNA is TGCGCCAGCAGCCAAGTGGTCTCGCGGGGGGGCCGTCGTAGCACCGGGGAGCTGTTTTTT.

This sequence joins TRBV9 and TRBJ1-1; a possible D gene is TRBD1 (6 bases). Trimming stripped 0 bases from V and 4 bases from J, with 10 bases between. Per germline, CDR1 SGDLS and CDR2 YYNGEE. The CDR3 totals 14 residues. The CDR3 spells CASSVDGTPTEAFF. CDR3 nucleotides: TGTGCCAGCAGCGTAGACGGGACACCCACTGAAGCTTTCTTT.

The chain is built from TRBV5-4 and TRBJ2-1; 8 bases align to TRBD1. CDR3 length: 17 amino acids. The V gene end was trimmed by 0 bases and the J gene end by 5 bases; junction bases not matched to a gene: 10. Germline V gene sequence: CDR1 SGHNT, CDR2 YYREEE (reference sequence). Here the CDR3 reads CASSLATHRGMDNEQFF. DNA of the CDR3: TGTGCCAGCAGCTTGGCCACCCACAGGGGGATGGACAATGAGCAGTTCTTC.

The V gene is TRBV7-2, the J gene TRBJ1-2, with 8 positions matching TRBD1. This CDR3 is 14 amino acids long. Germline loops: CDR1 SGHTA, CDR2 FQGNSA. With V trimmed by 5 bases and J by 5 bases, 7 bases remained unmatched. As DNA, the CDR3 is TGTGCCAGCAGCACAGGACAGGGCGAATATGGCTACACCTTC. Protein product: CASSTGQGEYGYTF.

The rearrangement links TRBV2 to TRBJ1-5; no reliable D call. The CDR3 is 14 residues long. CDR1 is SNHLY and CDR2 is FYNNEI in the germline V gene. Trimming cost V 5 bases and J 0 bases, with 8 bases left between them. The CDR3 is CASSRLVSNQPQHF. In DNA form, the CDR3 reads TGTGCCAGCAGTCGACTCGTTAGCAATCAGCCCCAGCATTTT.

The rearrangement links TRBV5-1 to TRBJ2-1; D is possibly TRBD1 (5 bases). Germline-derived CDR1 and CDR2 are SGHRS and YFSETQ. V was clipped by 0 bases and J by 10 bases, with 17 bases between them. The CDR3 runs to 15 residues. CDR3 nucleotides: TGCGCCAGCAGCTTGGGGCAGGGAAGGTTTTTGGAGCAGTTCTTC. Amino acids: CASSLGQGRFLEQFF.

There are a few counts of this clone. This chain connects TRBV19 to TRBJ1-5; TRBD1 agrees at 9 bases. CDR3 size: 18 residues. The germline CDR1 and CDR2 sequences are LNHDA and SQIVND (reference sequence). V lost 5 bases and J lost 3; bases outside the gene matches: 14. The CDR3 sequence: CASSPRTGVQDVNQPQHF. CDR3 bases: TGTGCCAGTAGTCCGAGGACAGGGGTACAAGATGTCAATCAGCCCCAGCATTTT.

A single count supports this clone. The chain combines TRBV6-5 with TRBJ1-5; 10 bases line up with TRBD1. Trimming at V came to 10 bases and at J to 6 bases, leaving 9 bases not matched to a gene. The CDR3 runs to 14 residues. Germline lookup yields CDR1 MNHEY and CDR2 SVGAGI. CDR3 region: CATRDRGLSQPQHF. The CDR3 nucleotides read TGTGCCACCAGAGACAGGGGGCTTAGTCAGCCCCAGCATTTT.

V gene TRBV7-8 combines with J gene TRBJ1-2, with TRBD1 matching 11 bases. CDR1 SGHVS and CDR2 FQNEAQ come from the germline V gene. The CDR3 has 12 residues. Unmatched junction bases numbered 5, after V lost 5 bases and J lost 12 bases. As DNA, the CDR3 is TGTGCCAGCAGCCTCGGGACAGGGGGGGACACCTTC. This sequence encodes CASSLGTGGDTF.

This sequence joins TRBV19 and TRBJ1-5, with D tentatively TRBD1 (6 bases). The germline V and J ends were trimmed by 9 bases and 6 bases, with 15 bases remaining between them. The V gene's germline CDR1 is LNHDA and CDR2 SQIVND (reference sequence). The CDR3 spans 13 residues. The CDR3 region has the DNA TGTGCCAGCAGGACAGAATGGTTTCAGCCCCAGCATTTT. Translation: CASRTEWFQPQHF.

The rearrangement links TRBV6-5 to TRBJ1-6; possibly TRBD1 for D (5 bases). Germline V gene sequence: CDR1 MNHEY, CDR2 SVGAGI. V was clipped by 4 bases and J by 8 bases, with 18 bases between them. There are 16 residues in the CDR3. The CDR3 DNA reads TGTGCCAGCAGTTGGGCGAGTGGGGGGGAAGATTCACCCCTCCACTTT. As protein: CASSWASGGEDSPLHF.

This chain connects TRBV4-3 to TRBJ1-6; the match to TRBD1 covers 7 bases. Germline CDR1 and CDR2: LGHNA and YSLEER. V lost 2 bases, J lost 6 bases, and 1 base stayed unmatched. This CDR3 spans 14 amino acids. The CDR3 loop is CASSQWDSNSPLHF. The CDR3 DNA reads TGCGCCAGCAGCCAATGGGACAGTAATTCACCCCTCCACTTT.

The chain couples TRBV10-3 to TRBJ1-2, with D possibly matching TRBD1 (5 bases). Germline CDR1 ENHRY, CDR2 SYGVKD. The CDR3 is made up of 12 amino acids. The V and J ends lost 7 bases and 6 bases respectively, with 12 bases between them. Here the CDR3 DNA reads TGTGCCATCAAGGGCCAGGGCCATGGCTACACCTTC. Translated, it gives CAIKGQGHGYTF.

This chain uses TRBV24-1 with TRBJ2-1; tentatively, D is TRBD1 (5 bases). Germline CDR1 and CDR2: KGHDR and SFDVKD. The CDR3 is made up of 15 amino acids. V was trimmed by 6 bases and J by 5 bases, leaving 16 bases between them. The CDR3 DNA is TGTGCCACCAGTTCAACAGGTCCCTATGACAATGAGCAGTTCTTC. This encodes CATSSTGPYDNEQFF.

The V gene is TRBV18, the J gene TRBJ2-1; the match to TRBD2 covers 7 bases. V lost 5 bases to trimming and J lost 5 bases; unmatched junction nucleotides: 6. This CDR3 is built from 14 residues. Germline CDR1 reads KGHSH; CDR2 reads LQKENI. This CDR3 is CASSGQRGNNEQFF. The CDR3 region has the DNA TGTGCCAGCTCAGGGCAGCGGGGAAACAATGAGCAGTTCTTC.

This chain joins TRBV6-6 and TRBJ1-2, with 8 bases aligning to TRBD1. The CDR3 spans 16 residues. The V and J ends lost 5 bases and 6 bases, in that order; junction bases with no gene match: 14. CDR1 MNHNY and CDR2 SVGAGI come from the germline V gene (reference sequence). The CDR3 sequence: CASSGQGNRRVDGYTF. CDR3 coding DNA: TGTGCCAGCAGTGGACAGGGAAACAGGAGGGTGGATGGCTACACCTTC.

This chain joins TRBV5-4 and TRBJ2-1, with TRBD1 matching over 10 bases. CDR1 is SGHNT, CDR2 YYREEE, per germline (reference sequence). The ends lost 4 bases at V and 7 bases at J; junction bases unmatched: 8. The CDR3 totals 15 residues. The CDR3 DNA sequence: TGTGCCAGCAGCAACCCAGGACAGGGGGTAAATGAGCAGTTCTTC. It codes for CASSNPGQGVNEQFF.

V and J are TRBV6-5 and TRBJ1-2; D call uncertain. V lost 10 bases, J lost 5 bases, and 20 bases lay in between. The germline V gene encodes CDR1 MNHEY and CDR2 SVGAGI. This CDR3 is built from 14 residues. This chain's CDR3 is CATYGNNRPYGYTF. DNA for the CDR3: TGTGCCACCTACGGGAACAACCGACCTTATGGCTACACCTTC.

The chain combines TRBV30 with TRBJ1-4, with D unresolved. This CDR3 has 16 residues. V dropped 0 bases and J dropped 5 bases, with 16 bases sitting between them. Looked up from germline, CDR1 is GTSNPN and CDR2 is SVGIG (reference sequence). The CDR3 DNA is TGTGCCTGGAGTGTACGGTGGGGAGGGTACAATGAAAAACTGTTTTTT. This encodes CAWSVRWGGYNEKLFF.

The rearrangement links TRBV10-3 to TRBJ1-1; the D gene is possibly TRBD1 (6 bases). Germline V CDR1 and CDR2: ENHRY, SYGVKD. Trimming took 5 bases from V and 1 from J, leaving 8 bases between them. The CDR3 is 13 residues long. The CDR3 protein is CAISRQENTEAFF. CDR3 coding DNA: TGTGCCATCAGTAGACAGGAGAACACTGAAGCTTTCTTT.

The V call is TRBV2, the J call TRBJ1-1; 7 positions match TRBD1. The junction had 3 bases not matched to a gene; V was cut back by 4 bases and J by 4 bases. The V gene's germline CDR1 is SNHLY and CDR2 FYNNEI. The CDR3 has 13 amino acids. CDR3 region: CASSGQGITEAFF. The DNA for the CDR3 is TGTGCCAGCAGTGGACAGGGAATCACTGAAGCTTTCTTT. The variable domain in full, completed from reference TRBV2 and TRBJ1-1, reads EPEVTQTPSHQVTQMGQEVILRCVPISNHLYFYWYRQILGQKVEFLVSFYNNEISEKSEIFDDQFSVERPDGSNFTLKIRSTKLEDSAMYFCASSGQGITEAFFGQGTRLTVV.

V usage is TRBV4-2 and J usage is TRBJ2-7; 12 bases match TRBD2. Trimming removed 1 base from V and 6 bases from J; junction bases left unmatched: 7. Per germline, CDR1 LGHNA and CDR2 YNFKEQ. This CDR3 contains 16 residues. The CDR3 DNA sequence: TGTGCCAGCAGCCAAGGGACTAGCGGGGCCGAGGGCGAGCAGTACTTC. Translated: CASSQGTSGAEGEQYF.

The rearrangement uses TRBV4-2 and TRBJ1-2, with D unclear. The germline CDR1 and CDR2 sequences are LGHNA and YNFKEQ. The CDR3 sequence is 14 residues long. Trimming removed 2 bases at V and 8 bases at J, with 15 bases between. The CDR3 loop reads CASSQPEASVGYTF. In DNA, the CDR3 is TGTGCCAGCAGCCAACCAGAAGCGAGTGTGGGCTACACCTTC.

The CDR3 is CASSPGTGFTALHF. CDR3 in DNA: TGTGCCAGCAGCCCCGGGACAGGCTTTACAGCCCTCCACTTT. The V call is TRBV3-1 (or the pseudogene TRBV3-2), the J call TRBJ1-6; 8 nucleotides line up with TRBD1. With 4 bases clipped from V and 14 bases from J, the junction kept 10 bases outside the gene matches. The CDR3 covers 14 residues. Germline lookup yields CDR1 LGHDT and CDR2 YNNKEL (reference sequence).